These T cell receptor beta chains were read from a single sample in a study of PD-1 blockade in classical Hodgkin lymphoma. Here immunoSEQ multiplex PCR was the method, and the copy in TCRdb shows in-frame clones only, minus some. The sample holds 45,000 to 55,000 clones; approximately 81% are singletons and the top ten take around 15%. The sample here was peripheral blood mononuclear cells (PBMCs), taken at baseline. These receptors all come from a human donor with classical Hodgkin lymphoma. The CDR3 runs from the conserved cysteine through the conserved F or W. The D gene is left open where the match is weak. Size values are once, few and many counts, or a class for expanded clones, and some rows have none.

j_gene | d_gene | abundance | v_gene | CDR3nt | CDR3aa
TRBJ2-3 | TRBD2 | . | TRBV13 | TGTGCCAGCAGCTTATTGTCGGCGGGAGTCGGAGATACGCAGTATTTT | CASSLLSAGVGDTQYF
TRBJ2-1 | TRBD1 | once | TRBV28 | TGTGCCAGCAGTTTAAACAGGGGGCGGTCTGTGCAGTTCTTC | CASSLNRGRSVQFF
TRBJ2-7 | . | few | TRBV5-5 | TGTGCCAGCAGCTCATCCCCGGGAACGGAGCAGTACTTC | CASSSSPGTEQYF
TRBJ2-5 | TRBD2 | . | TRBV5-1 | TGCGCCAGCAGTTTGCTCGCGGGGGGAGAGACCCAGTACTTC | CASSLLAGGETQYF
TRBJ1-4 | . | . | TRBV10-3 | TGTGCCATCAGTGAGGCCTGGACCCGAAATGAAAAACTGTTTTTT | CAISEAWTRNEKLFF
TRBJ2-1 | TRBD2 | . | TRBV6-5 | TGTGCCAGCACCCGGGGGGGTGAGCAGTTCTTC | CASTRGGEQFF
TRBJ2-1 | TRBD2 | . | TRBV6-6 | TGTGCCAGCAGTTGGGCGGGAGATCAGCAGTTCTTC | CASSWAGDQQFF
TRBJ1-4 | . | . | TRBV18 | TGTGCCAGCTCACCCTCAGAGGGATTAAATGAAAAACTGTTTTTT | CASSPSEGLNEKLFF
TRBJ1-1 | . | . | TRBV19 | TGTGCCAGTAGTATACTTATGAACACTGAAGCTTTCTTT | CASSILMNTEAFF
TRBJ2-6 | . | . | TRBV5-1 | TGCGCCAGCAGCTTGGGATTTTTGGGGGGAGACTCTGGGGCCAACGTCCTGACTTTC | CASSLGFLGGDSGANVLTF
TRBJ1-2 | . | . | TRBV7-9 | TGTGCCAGCACTCTAATGGGGACGATGGTTGAAGGCTACACCTTC | CASTLMGTMVEGYTF
TRBJ2-5 | . | . | TRBV4-1 | TGCGCCAGCAGCCAAGTTAGCGTCGAGACCCAGTACTTC | CASSQVSVETQYF
TRBJ1-3 | TRBD1 | . | TRBV10-3 | TGTGCCATCAGACAGACAGGGACTGGAAACACCATATATTTT | CAIRQTGTGNTIYF
TRBJ1-2 | . | . | TRBV2 | TGTGCCAGCAGTGAAGGCCTGTATGGCTACACCTTC | CASSEGLYGYTF
TRBJ2-3 | . | . | TRBV4-1 | TGCGCCAGCAGCCGAAGAACGGGGGCTAGCACAGATACGCAGTATTTT | CASSRRTGASTDTQYF
TRBJ2-2 | . | few | TRBV14 | TGTGCCAGCAGCCAATCTAGGCCCGGGGAGCTGTTTTTT | CASSQSRPGELFF